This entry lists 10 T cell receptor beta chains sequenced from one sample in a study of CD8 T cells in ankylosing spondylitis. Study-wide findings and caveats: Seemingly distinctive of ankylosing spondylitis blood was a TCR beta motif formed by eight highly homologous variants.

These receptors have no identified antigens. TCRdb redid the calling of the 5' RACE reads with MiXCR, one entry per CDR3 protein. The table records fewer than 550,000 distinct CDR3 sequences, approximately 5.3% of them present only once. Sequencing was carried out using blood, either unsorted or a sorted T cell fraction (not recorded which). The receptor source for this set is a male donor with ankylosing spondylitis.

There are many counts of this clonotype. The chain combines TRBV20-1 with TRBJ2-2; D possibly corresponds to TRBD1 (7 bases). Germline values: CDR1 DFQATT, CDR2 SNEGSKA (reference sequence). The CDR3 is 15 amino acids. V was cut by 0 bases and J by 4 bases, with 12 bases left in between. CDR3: CSARDPQGGTGELFF. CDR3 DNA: TGCAGTGCTAGAGATCCCCAGGGGGGCACCGGGGAGCTGTTTTTT.

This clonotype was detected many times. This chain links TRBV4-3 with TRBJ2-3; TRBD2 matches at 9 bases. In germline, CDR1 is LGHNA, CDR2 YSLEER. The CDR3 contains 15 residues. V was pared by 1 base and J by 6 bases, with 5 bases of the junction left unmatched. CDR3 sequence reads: CASSQGAGGQDTQYF. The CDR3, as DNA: TGCGCCAGCAGCCAAGGGGCGGGGGGGCAGGATACGCAGTATTTT.

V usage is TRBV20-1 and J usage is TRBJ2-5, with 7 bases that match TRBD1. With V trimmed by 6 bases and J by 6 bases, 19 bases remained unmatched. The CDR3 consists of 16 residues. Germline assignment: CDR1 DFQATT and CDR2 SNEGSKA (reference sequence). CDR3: CSARGQRQGRTKTQYF. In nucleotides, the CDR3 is TGCAGTGCCAGGGGCCAGCGACAGGGCAGAACGAAGACCCAGTACTTC.

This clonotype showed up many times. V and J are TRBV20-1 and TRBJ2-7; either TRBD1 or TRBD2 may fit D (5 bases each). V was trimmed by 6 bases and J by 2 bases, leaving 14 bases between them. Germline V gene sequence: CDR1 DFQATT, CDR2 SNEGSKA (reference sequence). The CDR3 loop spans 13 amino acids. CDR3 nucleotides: TGCAGTGCCCCGGGACGGCGAACCTACGAGCAGTACTTC. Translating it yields CSAPGRRTYEQYF.

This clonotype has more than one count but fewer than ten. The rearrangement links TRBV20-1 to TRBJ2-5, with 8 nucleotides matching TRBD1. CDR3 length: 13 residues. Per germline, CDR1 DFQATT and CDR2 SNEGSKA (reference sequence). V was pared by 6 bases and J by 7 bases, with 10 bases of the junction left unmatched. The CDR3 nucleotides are TGCAGTGCCCAAACAGGGGGACTGGGGACCCAGTACTTC. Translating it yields CSAQTGGLGTQYF.

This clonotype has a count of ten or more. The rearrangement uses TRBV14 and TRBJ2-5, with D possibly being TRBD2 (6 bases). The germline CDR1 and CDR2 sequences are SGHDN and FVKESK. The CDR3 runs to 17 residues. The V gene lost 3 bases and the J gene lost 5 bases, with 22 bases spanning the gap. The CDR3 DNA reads TGTGCCAGCAGCCAGGGAGGAGCCTGGCCAACATGGGAGACCCAGTACTTC. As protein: CASSQGGAWPTWETQYF.

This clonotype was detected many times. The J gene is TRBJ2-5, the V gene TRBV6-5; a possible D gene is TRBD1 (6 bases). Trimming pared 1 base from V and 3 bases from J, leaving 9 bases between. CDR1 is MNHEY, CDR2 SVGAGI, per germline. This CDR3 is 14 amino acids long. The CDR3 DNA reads TGTGCCAGCAGTTACTGGAGGACAGAAGAGACCCAGTACTTC. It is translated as CASSYWRTEETQYF.

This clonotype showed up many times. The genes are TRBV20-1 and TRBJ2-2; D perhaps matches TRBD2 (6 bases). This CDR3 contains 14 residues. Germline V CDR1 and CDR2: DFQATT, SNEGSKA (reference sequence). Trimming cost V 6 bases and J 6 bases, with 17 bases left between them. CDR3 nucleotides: TGCAGTGCAGCGGGCCCCGTCTGGGCCGGGGAGCTGTTTTTT. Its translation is CSAAGPVWAGELFF.

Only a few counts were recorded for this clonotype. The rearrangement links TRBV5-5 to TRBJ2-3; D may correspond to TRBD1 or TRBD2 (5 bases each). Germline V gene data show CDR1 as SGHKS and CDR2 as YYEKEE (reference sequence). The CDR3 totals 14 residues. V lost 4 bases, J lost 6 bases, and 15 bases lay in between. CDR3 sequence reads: CASSPGTVSDTQYF. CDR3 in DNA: TGTGCCAGCAGCCCCGGGACCGTCTCGGATACGCAGTATTTT.

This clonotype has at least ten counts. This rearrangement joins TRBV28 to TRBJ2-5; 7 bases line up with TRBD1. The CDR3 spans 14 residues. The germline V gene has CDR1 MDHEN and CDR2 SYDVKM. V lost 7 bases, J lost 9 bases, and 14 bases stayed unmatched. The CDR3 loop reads CASILDRRLGAQYF. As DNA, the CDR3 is TGTGCCAGCATCCTGGACAGGCGCCTCGGGGCCCAGTACTTC.